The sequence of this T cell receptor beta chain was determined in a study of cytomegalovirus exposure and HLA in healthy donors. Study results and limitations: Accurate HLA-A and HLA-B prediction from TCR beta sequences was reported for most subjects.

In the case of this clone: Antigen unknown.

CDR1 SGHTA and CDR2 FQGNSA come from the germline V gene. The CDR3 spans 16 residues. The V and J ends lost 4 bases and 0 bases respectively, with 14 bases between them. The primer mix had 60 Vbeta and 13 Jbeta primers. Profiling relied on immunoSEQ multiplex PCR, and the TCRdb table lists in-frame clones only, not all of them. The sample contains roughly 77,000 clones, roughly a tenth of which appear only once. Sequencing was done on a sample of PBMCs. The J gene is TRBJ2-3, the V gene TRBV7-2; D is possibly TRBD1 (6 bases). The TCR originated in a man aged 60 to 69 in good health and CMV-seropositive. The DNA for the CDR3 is TGTGCCAGCAGCTCACAGGGAAGTATAAGCACAGATACGCAGTATTTT. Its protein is CASSSQGSISTDTQYF.